This TCR beta chain was captured by sequencing in a study of control samples from healthy donors and cancer patients. Libraries were prepared by immunoSEQ multiplex PCR; TCRdb keeps only in-frame clonotypes and omits some of them. The sample lists 100,000 to 150,000 clones; about 88% were seen once. The V gene lost 11 bases and the J gene lost 8 bases, with 25 bases spanning the gap. Germline CDR1 MNHEY, CDR2 SVGAGI. The CDR3 length is 15 residues. The chain couples TRBV6-5 to TRBJ1-5; perhaps TRBD1 as D (5 bases). Material: blood. This sequence originates from a man in his fifties in good health. The CDR3 bases are TGTGCCGTAAACATCCGGGACGGATTATGGGAGCCCCAGCATTTT. Residues: CAVNIRDGLWEPQHF.